The 11 T cell receptor beta chains below come from one sample, sequenced in a study of brain T cells in children with intractable seizures. Profiling relied on immunoSEQ multiplex PCR, and the TCRdb table lists in-frame clones only, not all of them. The sample holds about 340,000 clones, over 85% seen once. The time point: blood from clinic visit 5 months post-surgery; TSC patient then seizure free. The input for sequencing was peripheral blood, taken 4 to 6 months after surgery. These TCRs come from a boy in the first two years of life with tuberous sclerosis and intractable seizures.

The chain combines TRBV11-3 with TRBJ2-3, with D possibly called TRBD1 or TRBD2 (5 bases each). The CDR3 is 16 amino acids. The germline V and J ends were trimmed by 0 bases and 2 bases, with 12 bases remaining between them. Germline assignment: CDR1 SGHNT and CDR2 YENEEA. The CDR3 sequence: CASSLDRWDDTDTQYF. The CDR3 DNA reads TGTGCCAGCAGCTTAGATCGGTGGGACGACACAGATACGCAGTATTTT.

This chain links TRBV6-2 or TRBV6-3 with TRBJ2-3, with a possible D match to TRBD2 (6 bases). Germline loops: CDR1 MNHEY, CDR2 SVGEGT. This CDR3 is 15 amino acids long. Trimming shortened V by 2 bases and J by 5 bases, and 14 bases separated the two germline ends. CDR3 in amino acids: CASSYGRRVGDTQYF. In DNA, the CDR3 is TGTGCCAGCAGTTACGGCAGGAGGGTCGGAGATACGCAGTATTTT.

The chain joins TRBV5-1 to TRBJ2-3; 8 bases align to TRBD2. This CDR3 is built from 14 residues. Germline values: CDR1 SGHRS, CDR2 YFSETQ. The trim removed 4 bases at V and 3 bases at J, leaving 4 bases unmatched. CDR3 coding DNA: TGCGCCAGCAGCACGGGGGGGCGGACAGATACGCAGTATTTT. Translated, it gives CASSTGGRTDTQYF.

This chain connects TRBV2 to TRBJ2-5, with TRBD2 matching over 7 bases. CDR1 and CDR2 from the germline V gene are SNHLY and FYNNEI. Trimming at V came to 1 base and at J to 1 base, leaving 6 bases not matched to a gene. The CDR3 totals 16 residues. As DNA, the CDR3 is TGTGCCAGCAGTGAAGTGGTAGCGGGCCCCCAAGAGACCCAGTACTTC. This sequence encodes CASSEVVAGPQETQYF.

The rearrangement links TRBV18 to TRBJ1-2; D unresolved. The CDR3 extends over 15 amino acids. Germline V CDR1 and CDR2: KGHSH, LQKENI. Trimming stripped 3 bases from V and 4 bases from J, with 15 bases between. In DNA, the CDR3 is TGTGCCAGCTCACCTCAAAAGGCCTTAGCCTATGGCTACACCTTC. This translates into CASSPQKALAYGYTF.

The chain uses TRBV5-1 and TRBJ2-7, with 10 bases matching TRBD2. V shed 0 bases and J 5 bases; nucleotides not matched to a gene: 5. The CDR3 is 15 residues long. CDR1 SGHRS and CDR2 YFSETQ come from the germline V gene. In DNA, the CDR3 is TGCGCCAGCAGCTTGGCTAGCGGGAGCTCTAACGAGCAGTACTTC. It translates to CASSLASGSSNEQYF.

This chain uses TRBV18 with TRBJ2-4; 7 positions agree with TRBD1. Trimming removed 5 bases from V and 0 bases from J; junction bases left unmatched: 10. The CDR3 has 17 residues. Germline V gives CDR1 KGHSH, CDR2 LQKENI. The CDR3 nucleotides are TGTGCCAGCTCATCGAACGACAGGGTTACAGCCAAAAACATTCAGTACTTC. Residues: CASSSNDRVTAKNIQYF.

V usage is TRBV5-4 and J usage is TRBJ2-7; unclear D gene. Germline-derived CDR1 and CDR2 are SGHNT and YYREEE (reference sequence). V lost 4 bases and J 0 bases, leaving 11 bases between the germline ends. CDR3 length: 14 residues. CDR3 sequence (DNA): TGTGCCAGCAGCGCGCTGGCGGACTCCTACGAGCAGTACTTC. This gives the protein CASSALADSYEQYF. Full variable domain (remainder filled in from reference TRBV5-4 and TRBJ2-7): ETGVTQSPTHLIKTRGQQVTLRCSSQSGHNTVSWYQQALGQGPQFIFQYYREEENGRGNFPPRFSGLQFPNYSSELNVNALELDDSALYLCASSALADSYEQYFGPGTRLTVT.

The CDR3: CASSQGVPPYSNQPQHF. CDR3 nucleotide sequence: TGCGCCAGCAGCCAAGGGGTTCCGCCCTATAGCAATCAGCCCCAGCATTTT. This sequence joins TRBV4-1 and TRBJ1-5; D remains ambiguous. Germline V CDR1 and CDR2: MGHRA, YSYEKL. V lost 1 base to trimming and J lost 0 bases, with 13 bases between them. This CDR3 contains 17 residues.

As DNA, the CDR3 is TGTGCCAGTAGCCCCCCACCCCAGCGGGTTCACTACAATGAGCAGTTCTTC. Protein product: CASSPPPQRVHYNEQFF. This chain connects TRBV19 to TRBJ2-1, with D tentatively TRBD2 (6 bases). V gave up 6 bases and J gave up 3 bases, with 21 bases separating them. Germline lookup yields CDR1 LNHDA and CDR2 SQIVND (reference sequence). There are 17 residues in the CDR3.

The gene calls are TRBV11-2 and TRBJ2-7, with no clear D. The ends were cut back, 6 bases at V and 6 bases at J, with 12 bases in the middle. CDR3 size: 12 residues. Per the germline V gene, CDR1 is SGHAT and CDR2 is FQNNGV. The CDR3 is CASSLRTTEQYF. CDR3 nucleotides: TGTGCCAGCAGTTTAAGGACGACCGAGCAGTACTTC.